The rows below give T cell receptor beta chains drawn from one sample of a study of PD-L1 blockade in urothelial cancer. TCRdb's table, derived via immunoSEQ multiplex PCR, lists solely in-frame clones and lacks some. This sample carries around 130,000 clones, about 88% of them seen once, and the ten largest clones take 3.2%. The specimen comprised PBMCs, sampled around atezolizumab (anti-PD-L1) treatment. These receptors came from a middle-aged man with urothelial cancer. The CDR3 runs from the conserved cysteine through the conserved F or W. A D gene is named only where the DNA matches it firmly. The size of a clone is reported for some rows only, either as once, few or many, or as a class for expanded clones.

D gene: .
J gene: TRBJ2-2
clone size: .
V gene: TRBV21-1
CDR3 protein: CARTRLPRGRKNTGELFF
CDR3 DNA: TGTGCCAGGACTAGGCTCCCCCGAGGGAGGAAGAACACCGGGGAGCTGTTTTTT

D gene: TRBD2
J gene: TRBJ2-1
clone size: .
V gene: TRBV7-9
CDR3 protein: CASSWGGLSSYNEQFF
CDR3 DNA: TGTGCCAGCAGCTGGGGGGGACTGAGCTCCTACAATGAGCAGTTCTTC

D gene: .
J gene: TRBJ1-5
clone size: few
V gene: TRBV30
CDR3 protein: CAWSPRGGNQPQHF
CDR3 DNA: TGTGCCTGGAGTCCCCGGGGGGGCAATCAGCCCCAGCATTTT

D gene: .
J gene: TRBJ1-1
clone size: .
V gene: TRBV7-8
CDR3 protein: CASSFFQNTEAFF
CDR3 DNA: TGTGCCAGCAGCTTTTTTCAGAACACTGAAGCTTTCTTT

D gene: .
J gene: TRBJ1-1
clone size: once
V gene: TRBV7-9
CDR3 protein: CASSFAGAGNTEAFF
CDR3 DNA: TGTGCCAGCAGCTTCGCAGGGGCGGGGAACACTGAAGCTTTCTTT

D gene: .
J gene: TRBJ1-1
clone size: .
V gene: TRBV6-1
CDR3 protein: CASSSRTDTEAFF
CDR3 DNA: TGTGCCAGCAGTTCCCGAACAGACACTGAAGCTTTCTTT

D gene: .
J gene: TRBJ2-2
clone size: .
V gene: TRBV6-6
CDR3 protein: CASSPRGANTGELFF
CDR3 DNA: TGTGCCAGCAGTCCCAGGGGGGCGAACACCGGGGAGCTGTTTTTT

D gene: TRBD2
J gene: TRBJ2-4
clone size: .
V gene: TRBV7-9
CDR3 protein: CASSPTSGRAKNIQYF
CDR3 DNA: TGTGCCAGCAGCCCCACTAGCGGGAGGGCCAAAAACATTCAGTACTTC

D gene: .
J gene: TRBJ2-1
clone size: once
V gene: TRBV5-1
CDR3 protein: CASSIGGSSYNEQFF
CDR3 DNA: TGCGCCAGCAGTATCGGGGGAAGCTCCTACAATGAGCAGTTCTTC

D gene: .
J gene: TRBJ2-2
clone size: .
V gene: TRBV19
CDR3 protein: CASSIVGHLNTGELFF
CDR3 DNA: TGTGCCAGTAGTATAGTTGGACACTTGAACACCGGGGAGCTGTTTTTT

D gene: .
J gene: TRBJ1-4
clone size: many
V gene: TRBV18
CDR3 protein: CASSPRGHEGEKLFF
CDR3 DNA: TGTGCCAGCTCACCCCGGGGACACGAAGGGGAAAAACTGTTTTTT

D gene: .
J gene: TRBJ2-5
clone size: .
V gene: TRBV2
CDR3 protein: CASSSQGETQYF
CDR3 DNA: TGTGCCAGCAGTTCCCAGGGAGAGACCCAGTACTTC

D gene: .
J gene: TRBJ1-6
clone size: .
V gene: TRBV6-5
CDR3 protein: CASSYRSGGRSSPLHF
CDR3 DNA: TGTGCCAGCAGTTACCGGTCCGGGGGGCGAAGTTCACCCCTCCACTTT

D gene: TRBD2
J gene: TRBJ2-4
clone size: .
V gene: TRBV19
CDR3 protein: CASSIYGGRAGDIQYF
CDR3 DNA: TGTGCCAGTAGTATATATGGCGGGAGGGCCGGAGACATTCAGTACTTC

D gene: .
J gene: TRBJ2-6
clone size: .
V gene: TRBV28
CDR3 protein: CASSSPLTAPGANVLTF
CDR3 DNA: TGTGCCAGCAGTTCCCCCTTGACAGCCCCTGGGGCCAACGTCCTGACTTTC

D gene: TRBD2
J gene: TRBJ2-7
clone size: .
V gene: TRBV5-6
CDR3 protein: CASSSRTSRQYF
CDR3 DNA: TGTGCCAGCAGCTCCAGGACTAGTCGTCAGTACTTC

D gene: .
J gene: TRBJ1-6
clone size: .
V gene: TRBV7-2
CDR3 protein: CASSLGVGAGNSPLHF
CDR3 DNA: TGTGCCAGCAGCTTAGGCGTTGGGGCGGGGAATTCACCCCTCCACTTT

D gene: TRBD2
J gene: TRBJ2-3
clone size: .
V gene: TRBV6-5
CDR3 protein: CASSSGLAGYTDTQYF
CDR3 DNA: TGTGCCAGCAGTTCTGGACTAGCGGGATACACAGATACGCAGTATTTT

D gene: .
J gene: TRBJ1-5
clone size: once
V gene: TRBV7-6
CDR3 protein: CASSLLGSNQPQHF
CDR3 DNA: TGTGCCAGCAGCCTCCTCGGGAGCAATCAGCCCCAGCATTTT

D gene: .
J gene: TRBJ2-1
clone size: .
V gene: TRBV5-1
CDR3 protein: CASSLAQNNEQFF
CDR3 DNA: TGCGCCAGCAGCTTGGCTCAGAACAATGAGCAGTTCTTC

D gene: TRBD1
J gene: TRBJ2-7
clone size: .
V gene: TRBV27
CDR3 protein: CASRATGGSEQYF
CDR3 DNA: TGTGCCAGCAGAGCGACAGGGGGCAGCGAGCAGTACTTC

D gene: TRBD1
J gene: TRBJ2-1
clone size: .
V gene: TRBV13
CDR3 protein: CATTGDGEQFF
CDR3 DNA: TGTGCCACCACAGGGGATGGTGAGCAGTTCTTC

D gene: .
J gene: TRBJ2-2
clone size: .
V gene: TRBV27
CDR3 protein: CASSLFRNTGELFF
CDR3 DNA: TGTGCCAGCAGTTTATTCAGGAACACCGGGGAGCTGTTTTTT

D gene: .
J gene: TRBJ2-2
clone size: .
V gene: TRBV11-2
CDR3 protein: CASRTTGSTGELFF
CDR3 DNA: TGTGCCAGCAGAACCACAGGCAGCACCGGGGAGCTGTTTTTT

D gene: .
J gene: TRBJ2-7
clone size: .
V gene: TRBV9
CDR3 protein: CASSVAPQASSYEQYF
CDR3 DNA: TGTGCCAGCAGCGTAGCTCCCCAGGCGAGCTCCTACGAGCAGTACTTC

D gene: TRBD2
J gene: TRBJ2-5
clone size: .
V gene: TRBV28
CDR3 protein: CASSPTSGGTMTQYF
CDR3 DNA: TGTGCCAGCAGTCCGACTAGCGGGGGGACCATGACCCAGTACTTC

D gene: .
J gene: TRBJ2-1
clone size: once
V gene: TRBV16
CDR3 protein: CASSQFADSSYNEQFF
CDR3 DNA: TGTGCCAGCAGCCAATTTGCGGACAGCTCCTACAATGAGCAGTTCTTC

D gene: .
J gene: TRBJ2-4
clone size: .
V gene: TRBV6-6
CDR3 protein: CASNMDSSAKNIQYF
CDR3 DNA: TGTGCCAGCAATATGGACAGTTCGGCCAAAAACATTCAGTACTTC